Listed below are T cell receptor beta chains from one sample, sequenced in a study of Tregs in tolerant kidney transplant recipients. This table comes from immunoSEQ multiplex PCR, and its TCRdb copy is limited to in-frame clones, with some not included. The data show about 110,000 clones, 90% seen once. Sequences were derived from CD4+ T cells from blood, sampled before the transplant. Every receptor here comes from a human donor who received a combined kidney and bone marrow transplant. Each CDR3 is given with its conserved first and last residue. The order of the fields is V gene, D gene, clone size, J gene, CDR3 protein, CDR3 DNA. A D gene is named only where the DNA matches it firmly. Clone size appears in some rows only: once, few, many, or a class for an expanded clone.

TRBV5-1	TRBD2	NA	TRBJ2-1	CASSLVSGGADEQFF	TGCGCCAGCAGCTTGGTCAGCGGGGGGGCCGATGAGCAGTTCTTC
TRBV19	NA	NA	TRBJ1-5	CASFIGGQLPNQPQHF	TGTGCCAGCTTCATCGGGGGGCAACTACCCAATCAGCCCCAGCATTTT
TRBV11-2	NA	NA	TRBJ1-1	CASSLEPQGRAFF	TGTGCCAGCAGCTTAGAACCACAGGGTCGAGCTTTCTTT
TRBV7-2	NA	NA	TRBJ2-7	CASSPGHAYEQYF	TGTGCCAGCAGCCCGGGACATGCCTACGAGCAGTACTTC
TRBV27	NA	NA	TRBJ1-1	CASSLYSQADTEAFF	TGTGCCAGCAGTTTATACTCCCAAGCCGACACTGAAGCTTTCTTT
TRBV2	TRBD1	NA	TRBJ1-1	CASSGQGGKNTEAFF	TGTGCCAGCAGTGGACAGGGTGGGAAAAACACTGAAGCTTTCTTT
TRBV7-2	TRBD2	NA	TRBJ2-1	CASSYSGGTSYNEQFF	TGTGCCAGCAGCTATAGCGGGGGGACCTCCTACAATGAGCAGTTCTTC
TRBV27	TRBD2	NA	TRBJ2-3	CACKGGLTDTQYF	TGTGCCTGTAAGGGAGGGCTCACAGATACGCAGTATTTT
TRBV19	NA	NA	TRBJ1-6	CASSTKQDYNSPLHF	TGTGCCAGTAGTACAAAACAGGATTATAATTCACCCCTCCACTTT
TRBV28	NA	NA	TRBJ2-7	CASSPPKTVYEQYF	TGTGCCAGCAGCCCCCCGAAGACTGTTTATGAGCAGTACTTC
TRBV19	NA	NA	TRBJ1-5	CASTFSERSNQPQHF	TGTGCCAGTACCTTCTCCGAGAGGAGCAATCAGCCCCAGCATTTT
TRBV6-1	TRBD2	NA	TRBJ2-1	CASRGTSLYEQFF	TGTGCCAGCAGGGGGACTAGTTTGTATGAGCAGTTCTTC
TRBV4-3	NA	NA	TRBJ2-7	CASSQVVTQGVREQYF	TGCGCCAGCAGCCAAGTAGTGACTCAGGGCGTCCGCGAGCAGTACTTC
TRBV4-3	TRBD2	once	TRBJ2-3	CASSQRSLAKSTDTQYF	TGCGCCAGCAGCCAGCGATCACTAGCGAAGAGCACAGATACGCAGTATTTT
TRBV27	TRBD2	few	TRBJ2-7	CASSARLAGIYEQYF	TGTGCCAGCAGCGCCCGACTAGCGGGCATCTACGAGCAGTACTTC
TRBV28	NA	NA	TRBJ1-1	CATQSNTEAFF	TGTGCCACCCAGTCAAACACTGAAGCTTTCTTT
TRBV2	TRBD2	NA	TRBJ2-3	CASTGGGVAQYF	TGTGCCAGCACGGGCGGGGGGGTCGCGCAGTATTTT
TRBV19	TRBD2	once	TRBJ2-1	CASSPRLLAEGSYNEQFF	TGTGCCAGTAGTCCTCGACTACTAGCGGAGGGGTCGTACAATGAGCAGTTCTTC
TRBV6-4	NA	NA	TRBJ1-2	CASSEETGDYGYTF	TGTGCCAGCAGCGAAGAAACAGGCGACTATGGCTACACCTTC
TRBV5-1	TRBD2	NA	TRBJ2-7	CASRPSGSSEQYF	TGCGCCAGCAGGCCTAGCGGGAGCTCCGAGCAGTACTTC
TRBV2	TRBD2	NA	TRBJ2-1	CASSKSLAAVGNEQFF	TGTGCCAGCAGTAAGTCACTAGCGGCGGTCGGCAATGAGCAGTTCTTC
TRBV12-5	NA	NA	TRBJ2-4	CASGSRGYKNIQYF	TGTGCTAGTGGTTCTCGGGGGTACAAAAACATTCAGTACTTC
TRBV29-1	NA	NA	TRBJ2-5	CSVGAGPVLMETQYF	TGCAGCGTTGGCGCAGGCCCGGTTCTGATGGAGACCCAGTACTTC
TRBV11-2	NA	NA	TRBJ2-7	CASTTLGGSSYEQYF	TGTGCCAGCACCACGCTCGGGGGAAGCTCCTACGAGCAGTACTTC
TRBV5-4	TRBD2	NA	TRBJ2-5	CASSLRGGGETQYF	TGTGCCAGCAGCCTACGGGGGGGCGGGGAGACCCAGTACTTC
TRBV6-4	NA	NA	TRBJ2-2	CASSDSETGELFF	TGTGCCAGCAGTGACTCGGAGACCGGGGAGCTGTTTTTT
TRBV11-2	TRBD1	NA	TRBJ2-7	CASSKPWGQGLSYEQYF	TGTGCCAGCAGCAAACCCTGGGGACAGGGTCTTTCCTACGAGCAGTACTTC
TRBV30	NA	once	TRBJ1-1	CAWSVRRANTEAFF	TGTGCCTGGAGTGTACGCAGGGCCAACACTGAAGCTTTCTTT
TRBV28	NA	NA	TRBJ2-3	CASSLEGTDTQYF	TGTGCCAGCAGTTTGGAGGGCACAGATACGCAGTATTTT
TRBV6-1	TRBD1	NA	TRBJ2-7	CASSKGQGAYEQYF	TGTGCCAGCTCAAAGGGACAGGGGGCCTACGAGCAGTACTTC
TRBV19	NA	NA	TRBJ1-1	CASSISFLGGTEAFF	TGTGCCAGTAGTATTTCGTTCCTGGGGGGGACTGAAGCTTTCTTT
TRBV14	NA	NA	TRBJ1-3	CASSQDYQGISSGNTIYF	TGTGCCAGCAGCCAAGACTATCAGGGTATTAGCTCTGGAAACACCATATATTTT
TRBV6-6	NA	NA	TRBJ2-7	CASSPVISSYEQYF	TGTGCCAGCAGCCCCGTTATCAGCTCCTACGAGCAGTACTTC
TRBV19	NA	NA	TRBJ2-7	CASSILGESSYEQYF	TGTGCCAGTAGTATTCTCGGGGAATCATCCTACGAGCAGTACTTC
TRBV15	TRBD2	NA	TRBJ2-1	CATSIRTSGISSYNEQFF	TGTGCCACCAGTATCCGGACTAGCGGGATTTCCTCCTACAATGAGCAGTTCTTC
TRBV4-3	NA	NA	TRBJ1-1	CASSQVGVGRTEAFF	TGCGCCAGCAGCCAAGTAGGAGTTGGTCGGACTGAAGCTTTCTTT
TRBV28	TRBD2	few	TRBJ2-3	CASALAGGSKDTQYF	TGTGCCAGCGCTCTAGCGGGAGGCAGTAAGGATACGCAGTATTTT
TRBV12-5	NA	NA	TRBJ2-2	CASGLTTAYLHTGELFF	TGTGCTAGTGGTTTGACGACAGCGTACCTACACACCGGGGAGCTGTTTTTT
TRBV7-7	TRBD1	NA	TRBJ2-7	CASSPSQGAAQYF	TGTGCCAGCAGCCCCTCACAGGGGGCAGCGCAGTACTTC
TRBV15	TRBD2	NA	TRBJ2-1	CATSRDRGRAGNNEQFF	TGTGCCACCAGCAGAGATCGAGGGAGGGCCGGGAACAATGAGCAGTTCTTC
TRBV2	TRBD1	NA	TRBJ2-2	CASSWKGAPGELFF	TGTGCCAGCAGTTGGAAGGGGGCCCCCGGGGAGCTGTTTTTT
TRBV7-2	NA	NA	TRBJ2-7	CASSYSREYSYEQYF	TGTGCCAGCAGCTACAGTCGGGAGTACTCCTACGAGCAGTACTTC
TRBV7-2	NA	NA	TRBJ2-7	CASSLARYEQYF	TGTGCCAGCAGCTTAGCGAGGTACGAGCAGTACTTC
TRBV30	NA	NA	TRBJ2-2	CAWSVQRTFTGELFF	TGTGCCTGGAGTGTACAACGGACTTTCACCGGGGAGCTGTTTTTT
TRBV7-2	TRBD2	once	TRBJ2-1	CASGGGGHNEQFF	TGTGCCAGCGGGGGGGGTGGACACAATGAGCAGTTCTTC
TRBV7-4	NA	NA	TRBJ2-4	CASSRSTGPAKNIQYF	TGTGCCAGCAGCCGTTCGACAGGTCCAGCCAAAAACATTCAGTACTTC
TRBV27	NA	NA	TRBJ2-5	CASSLYREETQYF	TGTGCCAGCAGTTTATACAGAGAAGAGACCCAGTACTTC
TRBV27	TRBD1	NA	TRBJ1-1	CASSSGQGGGNTEAFF	TGTGCCAGCAGTTCAGGACAGGGGGGAGGGAACACTGAAGCTTTCTTT
TRBV19	NA	NA	TRBJ1-5	CASRREGHVNQPQHF	TGTGCCAGTAGAAGGGAGGGCCACGTAAATCAGCCCCAGCATTTT
TRBV5-1	NA	NA	TRBJ1-4	CASSLARSNEKLFF	TGCGCCAGCAGCTTGGCGCGATCTAATGAAAAACTGTTTTTT
TRBV9	TRBD1	once	TRBJ1-1	CASSTRQGAAFF	TGTGCCAGCAGCACTCGACAGGGGGCGGCTTTCTTT
TRBV2	NA	once	TRBJ2-4	CASSGTDSIQYF	TGTGCCAGCAGTGGGACCGACAGCATTCAGTACTTC
TRBV27	TRBD1	NA	TRBJ1-3	CASSSRGYSGNTIYF	TGTGCCAGCAGTTCCAGGGGGTACTCTGGAAACACCATATATTTT
TRBV5-1	NA	NA	TRBJ2-1	CASSLGSGDNEQFF	TGCGCCAGCAGCTTGGGGTCGGGGGACAATGAGCAGTTCTTC